The 26 T cell receptor beta chains given below trace back to one sample, sequenced in a study of T cell changes during pregnancy in multiple sclerosis. TCRdb's copy holds only in-frame clones and misses some; the assay was immunoSEQ multiplex PCR. Found here are under 85,000 clones, just over 90% of them singletons; the top ten hold 0.21%. Sequencing was performed on CD4+ T cells from peripheral blood mononuclear cells, taken before pregnancy. These receptors were obtained from a female donor with multiple sclerosis, enrolled in a pregnancy study.

This clone has only a few counts. The chain combines TRBV5-6 with TRBJ2-3; tentative D call: TRBD2 (5 bases). Germline CDR1 SGHDT, CDR2 YYEEEE. The V end was cut by 5 bases, the J end by 2 bases, with 15 bases between. This CDR3 has 15 residues. The CDR3 sequence: CASRTPSLTTDTQYF. In DNA form, the CDR3 reads TGTGCCAGCAGAACCCCTAGCCTTACCACAGATACGCAGTATTTT.

This rearrangement joins TRBV15 to TRBJ2-7, with D hard to call. Germline values: CDR1 LNHNV, CDR2 YYDKDF (reference sequence). V lost 5 bases, J lost 3 bases, and 14 bases lay in between. The CDR3 extends over 14 amino acids. The CDR3 nucleotides are TGTGCCACCAGCCGACTGCTGTTAGGCTACGAGCAGTACTTC. Translation: CATSRLLLGYEQYF. The complete variable domain, with remaining parts taken from reference TRBV15 and TRBJ2-7, reads DAMVIQNPRYQVTQFGKPVTLSCSQTLNHNVMYWYQQKSSQAPKLLFHYYDKDFNNEADTPDNFQSRRPNTSFCFLDIRSPGLGDTAMYLCATSRLLLGYEQYFGPGTRLTVT.

The chain recombines TRBV6-4 with TRBJ1-1; D uncertain. The CDR3 sequence is 13 residues long. Germline values: CDR1 MRHNA, CDR2 SNTAGT. The germline V and J ends were trimmed by 4 bases and 1 base, with 7 bases remaining between them. The CDR3 nucleotides are TGTGCCAGCAGTGCGGGGAGGAACACTGAAGCTTTCTTT. The encoded protein is CASSAGRNTEAFF.

This clone was seen a few times. The chain is built from TRBV29-1 and TRBJ1-1; TRBD1 matches at 8 bases. CDR1 SQVTM and CDR2 ANQGSEA come from the germline V gene. The V gene end was trimmed by 5 bases and the J gene end by 5 bases; junction bases not matched to a gene: 7. CDR3 size: 13 residues. The CDR3 DNA sequence: TGCAGCGTTCAGGACAGGGATTATACTGAAGCTTTCTTT. It translates to CSVQDRDYTEAFF.

This clone is a singleton in its sample. This chain uses TRBV6-1 with TRBJ2-3; tentatively, D is TRBD1 (6 bases). Trimming cost V 5 bases and J 0 bases, with 9 bases left between them. The germline V gene has CDR1 MNHNS and CDR2 SASEGT. The CDR3 has 14 amino acids. The CDR3 DNA reads as TGTGCCAGCAGTCTAGGGGGTAGCACAGATACGCAGTATTTT. Translation gives CASSLGGSTDTQYF.

This chain connects TRBV21-1 to TRBJ1-1; TRBD1 is the table's D call, not checked against the DNA. TRBV21-1 is reported as a pseudogene. CDR3 size: 18 residues. The CDR3 is CASSKEGDREEGVCEAFF. The CDR3 DNA reads TGTGCCAGCAGCAAAGAGGGGGACAGGGAAGAAGGAGTATGTGAAGCTTTCTTT.

The chain is built from TRBV9 and TRBJ1-6; a possible D gene is TRBD1 (5 bases). V was clipped by 2 bases and J by 0 bases, with 9 bases between them. Germline-derived CDR1 and CDR2 are SGDLS and YYNGEE. The CDR3 runs to 16 residues. In DNA form, the CDR3 reads TGTGCCAGCAGCGTTTCTGACAGCTCCTATAATTCACCCCTCCACTTT. It specifies CASSVSDSSYNSPLHF.

J is TRBJ2-1 and V is TRBV30, with 10 bases identical to TRBD2. V was pared by 4 bases and J by 2 bases, with 5 bases of the junction left unmatched. CDR1 is GTSNPN, CDR2 SVGIG, per germline (reference sequence). This CDR3 is 15 amino acids long. The CDR3 coding sequence is TGTGCCTGGACCCCGAGCGGGAGGGCCTACAATGAGCAGTTCTTC. It encodes CAWTPSGRAYNEQFF. The whole variable domain, remainder taken from reference TRBV30 and TRBJ2-1, is SQTIHQWPATLVQPVGSPLSLECTVEGTSNPNLYWYRQAAGRGLQLLFYSVGIGQISSEVPQNLSASRPQDRQFILSSKKLLLSDSGFYLCAWTPSGRAYNEQFFGPGTRLTVL.

This clone has only a few counts. The chain joins TRBV7-8 to TRBJ2-3; 7 positions match TRBD1. Germline CDR1 SGHVS, CDR2 FQNEAQ. The V and J ends lost 3 bases and 7 bases, in that order; junction bases with no gene match: 7. The CDR3 runs to 14 residues. The DNA for the CDR3 is TGTGCCAGCAGCTTCCCGACAGGGTCAAATACGCAGTATTTT. This codes for CASSFPTGSNTQYF.

The chain carries TRBV11-2 and TRBJ2-1; 8 bases match TRBD2. Unmatched junction bases numbered 8, after V lost 1 base and J lost 9 bases. In germline, CDR1 is SGHAT, CDR2 FQNNGV. The CDR3 contains 15 residues. The DNA of the CDR3 is TGTGCCAGCAGCTTAGGGCTAGCGGGCTATACTGAGCAGTTCTTC. It encodes CASSLGLAGYTEQFF.

The chain employs TRBV7-3 and TRBJ1-1; D gene uncertain. The CDR3 has 13 residues. Looked up from germline, CDR1 is SGHTA and CDR2 is FQGTGA. V lost 4 bases and J 4 bases, leaving 10 bases between the germline ends. CDR3 sequence (DNA): TGTGCCAGCAGCTCTTCAGGAACCACTGAAGCTTTCTTT. Translating it yields CASSSSGTTEAFF.

This clone is a singleton in its sample. The J gene is TRBJ1-1, the V gene TRBV9; D not resolved. The V and J ends lost 0 bases and 3 bases respectively, with 6 bases between them. This CDR3 is built from 13 residues. Per the germline V gene, CDR1 is SGDLS and CDR2 is YYNGEE. Written as DNA, the CDR3 is TGTGCCAGCAGCGTAGGGGAGTACACTGAAGCTTTCTTT. This sequence encodes CASSVGEYTEAFF.

The chain is built from TRBV19 and TRBJ1-5; D gene unclear. V lost 7 bases and J lost 4, with 17 bases in between. Per the germline V gene, CDR1 is LNHDA and CDR2 is SQIVND (reference sequence). There are 15 residues in the CDR3. CDR3 sequence (DNA): TGTGCCAGTACCCAACTCCCGAACGGGAATCAGCCCCAGCATTTT. It yields the protein CASTQLPNGNQPQHF.

This clone has only one observation. J is TRBJ1-3 and V is TRBV19; TRBD1 aligns across 9 bases. Per the germline V gene, CDR1 is LNHDA and CDR2 is SQIVND (reference sequence). The junction had 3 bases not matched to a gene; V was cut back by 6 bases and J by 0 bases. The CDR3 runs 15 residues. The CDR3 protein is CASSRGQGSGNTIYF. DNA for the CDR3: TGTGCCAGTAGCCGGGGACAGGGCTCTGGAAACACCATATATTTT.

The rearrangement uses TRBV14 and TRBJ2-2; 8 bases are a match to TRBD1. The CDR3 spans 16 residues. CDR1 and CDR2 (germline): SGHDN, FVKESK. Unmatched junction bases numbered 7, after V lost 5 bases and J lost 2 bases. For the CDR3, the DNA is TGTGCCAGCAGCAGACCGGGACAGGCAAACACCGGGGAGCTGTTTTTT. It codes for CASSRPGQANTGELFF.

CDR3 sequence: CASSPDSGVDEQFF. The CDR3 region has the DNA TGTGCCAGCTCACCAGATAGCGGGGTCGATGAGCAGTTCTTC. This chain links TRBV18 with TRBJ2-1, with 8 bases lining up with TRBD2. Trimming at V came to 2 bases and at J to 8 bases, leaving 5 bases not matched to a gene. Germline V gene lookup returns CDR1 KGHSH and CDR2 LQKENI. The CDR3 length is 14 residues.

The gene calls are TRBV27 and TRBJ2-3, with 9 positions matching TRBD2. CDR1 MNHEY and CDR2 SMNVEV come from the germline V gene (reference sequence). This CDR3 spans 13 amino acids. With V trimmed by 4 bases and J by 9 bases, 5 bases remained unmatched. CDR3 bases: TGTGCCAGCAGTTCCCTCGCGGGGGGGACGCAGTATTTT. Protein: CASSSLAGGTQYF.

The V gene is TRBV11-3, the J gene TRBJ2-7; TRBD1 agrees at 8 bases. This CDR3 spans 13 amino acids. The V and J ends lost 5 bases and 2 bases, in that order; junction bases with no gene match: 2. CDR1 and CDR2 from the germline V gene are SGHNT and YENEEA. The CDR3 DNA follows: TGTGCCAGCAGCCGGACAGGGACCTACGAGCAGTACTTC. Its protein is CASSRTGTYEQYF. Combining the CDR3 with reference TRBV11-3 and TRBJ2-7 gives the whole variable domain EAGVVQSPRYKIIEKKQPVAFWCNPISGHNTLYWYLQNLGQGPELLIRYENEEAVDDSQLPKDRFSAERLKGVDSTLKIQPAELGDSAVYLCASSRTGTYEQYFGPGTRLTVT.

The V call is TRBV6-6, the J call TRBJ2-5, with TRBD2 matching over 14 bases. With V trimmed by 5 bases and J by 5 bases, 7 bases remained unmatched. This CDR3 has 16 amino acids. Germline-derived CDR1 and CDR2 are MNHNY and SVGAGI (reference sequence). The CDR3 loop reads CASSQGLAGVLETQYF. The CDR3 nucleotides are TGTGCCAGCAGTCAGGGACTAGCGGGAGTCTTGGAGACCCAGTACTTC.

This clone was recorded once. The V gene is TRBV10-3, the J gene TRBJ2-2; possible D gene TRBD1, 5 bases. The germline V gene has CDR1 ENHRY and CDR2 SYGVKD. Between the trimmed V and J ends, which lost 2 bases and 4 bases, there was a span of 23 bases. The CDR3 is made up of 19 amino acids. CDR3 in DNA: TGTGCCATCAGTGAGGTGGGGCGACTCTCAACGTCGACCACCGGGGAGCTGTTTTTT. Protein sequence: CAISEVGRLSTSTTGELFF.

The V call is TRBV14, the J call TRBJ1-2, with no clear D. The CDR3 consists of 16 residues. Trimming stripped 0 bases from V and 2 bases from J, with 13 bases between. The germline gives CDR1 SGHDN, CDR2 FVKESK. CDR3 loop: CASSQDLRVPNYGYTF. Written as DNA, the CDR3 is TGTGCCAGCAGCCAAGATCTGCGGGTCCCCAACTATGGCTACACCTTC.

The gene calls are TRBV13 and TRBJ1-4; no firm D call. Germline lookup yields CDR1 PRHDT and CDR2 FYEKMQ (reference sequence). This CDR3 has 15 residues. V was clipped by 3 bases and J by 0 bases, with 8 bases between them. In DNA form, the CDR3 reads TGTGCCAGCAGCTTTAGCTCCTCAACTAATGAAAAACTGTTTTTT. Translated: CASSFSSSTNEKLFF.

This chain connects TRBV5-1 to TRBJ2-3; 7 nucleotides line up with TRBD2. This CDR3 is 16 amino acids long. In germline, CDR1 is SGHRS, CDR2 YFSETQ. J gave up 5 bases and V 4 bases, and 13 bases lay outside the gene matches. CDR3 sequence (DNA): TGCGCCAGCAGCCCTGTCAGCGGGGCCATGGGAGATACGCAGTATTTT. This sequence encodes CASSPVSGAMGDTQYF. Combining the CDR3 with reference TRBV5-1 and TRBJ2-3 gives the whole variable domain KAGVTQTPRYLIKTRGQQVTLSCSPISGHRSVSWYQQTPGQGLQFLFEYFSETQRNKGNFPGRFSGRQFSNSRSEMNVSTLELGDSALYLCASSPVSGAMGDTQYFGPGTRLTVL.

The chain links TRBV7-9 to TRBJ1-5, with a possible D match to TRBD1 (6 bases). CDR3 length equals 16 residues. The ends were cut back, 3 bases at V and 2 bases at J, with 14 bases in the middle. Germline V gene lookup returns CDR1 SEHNR and CDR2 FQNEAQ (reference sequence). The CDR3: CASSLHPGQGNQPQHF. CDR3 bases: TGTGCCAGCAGCTTGCACCCGGGACAAGGCAATCAGCCCCAGCATTTT.

V usage is TRBV27 and J usage is TRBJ1-4; D is possibly TRBD1 (5 bases). The V end lost 8 bases, the J end lost 7 bases, and 14 bases lay between the germline ends. CDR1 and CDR2 (germline): MNHEY, SMNVEV (reference sequence). The CDR3 length is 13 residues. The CDR3 loop reads CASGRGVGEKLFF. CDR3 DNA sequence: TGTGCCAGCGGGAGGGGAGTGGGTGAAAAACTGTTTTTT.

V is TRBV6-5 and J is TRBJ1-1; perhaps TRBD1 as D (6 bases). V was clipped by 0 bases and J by 0 bases, with 11 bases between them. Germline V gene sequence: CDR1 MNHEY, CDR2 SVGAGI. This CDR3 spans 16 amino acids. As DNA, the CDR3 is TGTGCCAGCAGTTACTCGATAGGGGGACTGAACACTGAAGCTTTCTTT. It translates to CASSYSIGGLNTEAFF.